This record looks at one T cell receptor beta chain sequence and its context. What it binds is not known. The sample comes from a study of OX40 agonist ivuxolimab in advanced cancers. Anyone with autoimmune disease history or systemic immunosuppression was excluded. The study sampled blood at baseline, cycle 4 day 1, and cycle 7 day 1. The study, taken as a whole, reports: The antigen specificity of the peripheral T cells (those that were expanded) was not determined. Partial responders at 0.1-3.0 mg/kg showed near-lowest clonal expansion.

The repertoire was sequenced with immunoSEQ multiplex PCR; TCRdb's copy has only in-frame clones and lacks some. There are around 40,000 clones in the sample; approximately 80% occur only once, and less than 5% lies in the top ten. This sequence originates from an adult with an advanced solid tumor such as melanoma, head and neck, liver or kidney cancer. Specimen: CD4+ or CD8+ T cells sorted from blood, collected in a trial of the OX40 agonist ivuxolimab.

This CDR3 reads CASSLVVTGATNEKLFF. CDR3 bases: TGTGCCAGCAGCTTAGTGGTGACAGGGGCCACTAATGAAAAACTGTTTTTT. The chain recombines TRBV7-2 with TRBJ1-4, with 8 bases matching TRBD1. Trimming removed 1 base from V and 2 bases from J; junction bases left unmatched: 6. The length of the CDR3 is 17 residues. Germline CDR1 reads SGHTA; CDR2 reads FQGNSA.